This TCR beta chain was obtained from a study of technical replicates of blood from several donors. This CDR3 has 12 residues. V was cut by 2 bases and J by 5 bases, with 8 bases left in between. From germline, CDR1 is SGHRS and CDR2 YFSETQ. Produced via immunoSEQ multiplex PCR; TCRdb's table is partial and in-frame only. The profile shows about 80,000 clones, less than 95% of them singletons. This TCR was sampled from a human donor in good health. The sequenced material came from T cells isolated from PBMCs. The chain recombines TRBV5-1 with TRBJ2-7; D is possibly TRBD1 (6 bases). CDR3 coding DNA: TGCGCCAGCAGCTTTAACAGGGACGAGCAGTACTTC. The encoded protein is CASSFNRDEQYF.